The sequence of this TCR beta chain was determined in a study of shared clonotypes between healthy human individuals (dated by TCRdb to 2019 to 2021). Broadly, across the study: The cohort included a few men and a couple of women between 18 and 49 years of age. Each donor's leukapheresis produced roughly between about 0.9 and 9.5 billion PBMCs. The study deeply sequenced blood TCR repertoires of about 5 healthy adults to estimate repertoire size and the extent of clonotype sharing between individuals. To increase sequencing depth and limit assay-specific biases, different laboratories used diverse techniques to prepare libraries and sequence TCR repertoires. For each donor, three plates each were used for CD4 naive and CD4 memory, two plates were used for CD8 naive, and one plate was used for CD8 memory. Overall study outcomes, separate from this receptor: Sharing across four donors was observed for 5% to 6.5% of naive CD4, over 3% of naive CD8, about 2.3% of memory CD4, and roughly 0.4% of memory CD8 clonotypes. Because the study included a small number of donors, the genetic and exposure-history diversity represented was limited. Clonotypes shared by all four sorted-subset donors showed higher generation probabilities than non-shared clonotypes. Even with the large sequencing depth, rarefaction of the sorted-subset datasets indicated that sequencing was incomplete. Naive subsets generally had larger estimated clonotype richness than memory subsets did. Pairwise subsampling indicated that sequencing depth was expected to affect the degree of clonotype sharing among donors. Sampling was restricted to blood, and TCR repertoires in tissue are likely to differ from TCR repertoires in blood.

For this chain, trimming is 7 bases at the V end and 2 bases at the J end, and the number of junction bases without a gene match is 4. The germline V gene (reference sequence) specifies LNHDA as CDR1 and SQIVND as CDR2. The CDR3 covers 14 residues, taking in both the cysteine and the phenylalanine. The entry retains the CDR3 DNA only, 42 bases that are in frame from base 1. TCR CDR3 regions were amplified from genomic DNA by multiplex PCR using the deep immunoSEQ assay. Extracted genomic DNA from each cell subset was spread evenly across all wells of several immunoSEQ 96-well plates, with each plate serving as a replicate. For sorted subsets, each replicate PCR was loaded with approximately 0.2 ug genomic DNA, equivalent to 30,000 or so T cell genomes. Purified libraries were measured with a Qubit 3.0 fluorometer, size-checked on a Bioanalyzer 2100, and measured again with the KAPA Library Quantification kit. A separate single-read 150-cycle Illumina NextSeq 550 flow cell was used to sequence each immunoSEQ 96-well plate. On the authors' methods: Because the immunoSEQ output included only junctional sequences and no quality scores, the filtering could not be the same as the filtering used for full-length reads. To assign V/J genes and CDR3, sequences were annotated against IMGT germline references using PyIR, a Python wrapper for IgBLAST v1.9. Reads with weak V/J assignments (E-value above 1e-6), missing CDR3, stop codons, out-of-frame junctions, or ambiguous translated residues were removed. A V3J clonotype was defined by an identical inferred V gene, J gene, and CDR3 amino acid sequence. Percentage overlap between repertoires was calculated by dividing the number of shared unique clonotypes by the size of the smaller repertoire. Three approaches were used to assess repertoire richness: RTK rarefaction, the Chao1 estimator, and Recon v2.1 estimates of unobserved clonotypes. OLGA was used to compute generation probabilities for all TCRbeta clonotypes that the gDNA method yielded from a few donors. TCRdb holds this immuneACCESS table with in-frame rearrangements only. Some clones are missing; in checked studies, unresolved V genes explain under half, and the rest has no known cause. V and J calls and clone size are given by that table; D and trimming were obtained from the DNA. The sample yields roughly 2,500,000 clones; 93% were counted once. Clones ranked in the top ten supply about 0.34% of the sample.

Details on this clone: Its antigen has not been determined. There are no base qualities to consult, and no much larger clone falls within one base.

Donors were healthy HIV-negative adults with no recently reported acute infections or vaccinations. All donors were Caucasian adults living in Nashville, Tennessee, USA. CD4+ T cells were enriched by magnetic negative selection, after which naive cells were positively selected on CD45RA and the negative fraction was taken as the memory subset. Blood was collected by leukapheresis, and PBMCs were isolated by Ficoll-Histopaque density gradient centrifugation and then cryopreserved in liquid nitrogen vapor phase. Analytical flow cytometry was used to check the purity and quantity of each magnetically sorted T cell population. From each sorted fraction, genomic DNA was isolated and quantified by UV absorbance on a Nanodrop 2000c.

The specimen was naive CD4+ T cells from PBMCs. In the paper's terms, the cell subset or site label means: CD45RA+ positively selected. This receptor was taken from a man younger than 30 in good health. Some clones in this sample may be carry-over from other donors' samples. The chain is encoded by TRBV19 joined to TRBJ2-2, with 7 bases in between that match TRBD2. The CDR3 reads as follows: CASTRGVNTGELFF. The DNA sequence follows: TGTGCCAGTACCCGGGGGGTTAACACCGGGGAGCTGTTTTTT.